The 14 T cell receptor beta chains reported below all come from one sample, sequenced in a study of OX40 agonist ivuxolimab in advanced cancers. The table came from immunoSEQ multiplex PCR; TCRdb's copy has only in-frame clones and leaves some out. This table holds under 75,000 clones, over 90% found once. Source: CD4+ or CD8+ T cells sorted from blood, taken in a trial of the OX40 agonist ivuxolimab. Receptors originate from an adult with an advanced solid tumor such as melanoma, head and neck, liver or kidney cancer.

The rearrangement joins TRBV4-1 to TRBJ2-7; D is possibly TRBD1 (5 bases). Per the germline V gene, CDR1 is MGHRA and CDR2 is YSYEKL. This CDR3 is 14 amino acids long. V was trimmed by 1 base and J by 3 bases, leaving 10 bases between them. This CDR3 reads CASSQAIDSYEQYF. The DNA for the CDR3 is TGCGCCAGCAGCCAAGCTATTGACAGCTACGAGCAGTACTTC.

V usage is TRBV6-5 and J usage is TRBJ2-1, with a possible D match to TRBD2 (7 bases). There are 15 residues in the CDR3. Germline assignment: CDR1 MNHEY and CDR2 SVGAGI. V was trimmed by 10 bases and J by 9 bases, leaving 25 bases between them. The CDR3 coding sequence is TGTGCCACCTATACGGGAGGACAAATAGGGGGTGAGCAGTTCTTC. Its translation is CATYTGGQIGGEQFF.

The rearrangement uses TRBV11-2 and TRBJ1-1; no definite D call. V lost 5 bases, J lost 1 base, and 20 bases lay in between. Germline V gene lookup returns CDR1 SGHAT and CDR2 FQNNGV. This CDR3 region has 17 residues. The CDR3 DNA sequence: TGTGCCAGCAGCCGTGACTTCAACGAACTCGGGAACACTGAAGCTTTCTTT. It yields the protein CASSRDFNELGNTEAFF. Full variable domain (rest looked up from reference TRBV11-2 and TRBJ1-1): EAGVAQSPRYKIIEKRQSVAFWCNPISGHATLYWYQQILGQGPKLLIQFQNNGVVDDSQLPKDRFSAERLKGVDSTLKIQPAKLEDSAVYLCASSRDFNELGNTEAFFGQGTRLTVV.

The CDR3 sequence is CASSSTGELFF. CDR3 in DNA: TGTGCCAGCAGCTCCACCGGGGAGCTGTTTTTT. The chain recombines TRBV5-5 with TRBJ2-2; unclear D gene. CDR1 is SGHKS, CDR2 YYEKEE, per germline (reference sequence). V lost 3 bases, J lost 4 bases, and 1 base lay in between. CDR3 length equals 11 residues.

V gene TRBV27 combines with J gene TRBJ2-7; no reliable D call. This CDR3 spans 14 amino acids. The V end was cut by 2 bases, the J end by 2 bases, with 10 bases between. Germline-derived CDR1 and CDR2 are MNHEY and SMNVEV (reference sequence). CDR3 sequence: CASSLGAGAYEQYF. CDR3 nucleotides: TGTGCCAGCAGTTTAGGAGCTGGGGCCTACGAGCAGTACTTC.

The CDR3 here is CASATGGADNEQFF. The CDR3 coding sequence is TGTGCCAGCGCTACAGGGGGCGCCGACAATGAGCAGTTCTTC. The genes are TRBV28 and TRBJ2-1, with TRBD1 matching 9 bases. Germline CDR1 and CDR2: MDHEN and SYDVKM. The V gene end was trimmed by 8 bases and the J gene end by 5 bases; junction bases not matched to a gene: 7. CDR3 length: 14 residues.

The chain uses TRBV19 and TRBJ2-7; D is unresolved. Trimming removed 3 bases from V and 5 bases from J, with 8 bases in between. CDR1 and CDR2 from the germline V gene are LNHDA and SQIVND (reference sequence). The CDR3 runs to 12 residues. The DNA for the CDR3 is TGTGCCAGTAGTATCGGGCTTAACGAGCAGTACTTC. Translation: CASSIGLNEQYF.

This chain uses TRBV27 with TRBJ2-5, with 7 bases identical to TRBD2. The CDR3 is 15 residues long. V was clipped by 6 bases and J by 2 bases; unmatched bases: 9. Per the germline V gene, CDR1 is MNHEY and CDR2 is SMNVEV (reference sequence). Here the CDR3 DNA reads TGTGCCAGCAGCCGCGGTGGGAGGGGACAAGAGACCCAGTACTTC. Translating it yields CASSRGGRGQETQYF.

The V call is TRBV19, the J call TRBJ2-5, with 7 bases fitting TRBD2. The CDR3 is 13 residues long. Germline V CDR1 and CDR2: LNHDA, SQIVND (reference sequence). The ends lost 3 bases at V and 7 bases at J; junction bases unmatched: 5. CDR3 region: CASSMGLSGTQYF. Here the CDR3 DNA reads TGTGCCAGTAGTATGGGACTATCGGGGACCCAGTACTTC.

This chain connects TRBV29-1 to TRBJ2-3; D is unclear. Trimming removed 6 bases at V and 0 bases at J, with 10 bases between. This CDR3 comprises 13 residues. CDR1 is SQVTM, CDR2 ANQGSEA, per germline. The CDR3 sequence is CSVGRGSTDTQYF. The CDR3 DNA reads TGCAGCGTGGGCCGAGGAAGCACAGATACGCAGTATTTT.

The chain couples TRBV27 to TRBJ2-7; 13 nucleotides line up with TRBD2. The CDR3 sequence is 13 residues long. V shed 8 bases, J shed 2 bases, and the junction held 0 bases outside the gene matches. Per the germline V gene, CDR1 is MNHEY and CDR2 is SMNVEV (reference sequence). CDR3 loop: CASGLAGAYEQYF. CDR3 in DNA: TGTGCCAGCGGACTAGCGGGAGCCTACGAGCAGTACTTC.

This chain connects TRBV30 to TRBJ1-2, with D tentatively TRBD1 (5 bases). V lost 0 bases and J lost 6, with 11 bases in between. Germline V gene lookup returns CDR1 GTSNPN and CDR2 SVGIG (reference sequence). The CDR3 loop spans 13 amino acids. Here the CDR3 reads CAWSVGGDDGYTF. CDR3 nucleotides: TGTGCCTGGAGTGTCGGGGGAGACGATGGCTACACCTTC.

The gene calls are TRBV4-1 and TRBJ2-7, with 7 bases matching TRBD2. V gave up 3 bases and J gave up 7 bases; unmatched junction bases: 6. CDR1 is MGHRA and CDR2 is YSYEKL in the germline V gene. The CDR3 is made up of 13 amino acids. Written as DNA, the CDR3 is TGCGCCAGCAGCCAGGGTAGCGGGTTTGAGCAGTACTTC. Protein: CASSQGSGFEQYF.

The V and J genes are TRBV9 and TRBJ2-7, with D perhaps matching TRBD1 or TRBD2 (6 bases each). CDR3 length equals 17 residues. Germline V gene lookup returns CDR1 SGDLS and CDR2 YYNGEE. The germline V and J ends were trimmed by 3 bases and 4 bases, with 23 bases remaining between them. The CDR3 coding sequence is TGTGCCAGCAGCGAGGGGGGTAGCTGGGGAGAGGCGTACGAGCAGTACTTC. Its translation: CASSEGGSWGEAYEQYF. The full variable domain, rest sourced from reference TRBV9 and TRBJ2-7, is DSGVTQTPKHLITATGQRVTLRCSPRSGDLSVYWYQQSLDQGLQFLIQYYNGEERAKGNILERFSAQQFPDLHSELNLSSLELGDSALYFCASSEGGSWGEAYEQYFGPGTRLTVT.